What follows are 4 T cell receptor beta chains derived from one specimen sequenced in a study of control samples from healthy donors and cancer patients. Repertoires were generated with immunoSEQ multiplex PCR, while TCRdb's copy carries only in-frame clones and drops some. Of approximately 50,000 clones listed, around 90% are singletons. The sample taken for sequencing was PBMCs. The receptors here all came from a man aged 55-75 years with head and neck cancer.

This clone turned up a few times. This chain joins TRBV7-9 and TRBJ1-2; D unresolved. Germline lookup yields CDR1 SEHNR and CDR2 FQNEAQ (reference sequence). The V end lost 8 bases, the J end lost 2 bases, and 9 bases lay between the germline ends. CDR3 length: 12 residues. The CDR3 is CASRFQNYGYTF. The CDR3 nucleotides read TGTGCCAGCCGGTTTCAAAACTATGGCTACACCTTC. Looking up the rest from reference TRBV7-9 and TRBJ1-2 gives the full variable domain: DTGVSQNPRHKITKRGQNVTFRCDPISEHNRLYWYRQTLGQGPEFLTYFQNEAQLEKSRLLSDRFSAERPKGSFSTLEIQRTEQGDSAMYLCASRFQNYGYTFGSGTRLTVV.

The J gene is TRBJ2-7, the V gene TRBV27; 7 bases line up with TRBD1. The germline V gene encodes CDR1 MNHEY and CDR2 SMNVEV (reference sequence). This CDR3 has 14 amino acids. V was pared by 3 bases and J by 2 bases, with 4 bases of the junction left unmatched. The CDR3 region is CASSFNRGAYEQYF. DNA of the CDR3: TGTGCCAGCAGTTTTAACAGGGGCGCCTACGAGCAGTACTTC.

The CDR3 nucleotides are TGTGCCAGCAGCTTCGGGGACTTTCGATCGCAGTACTTC. Its translation is CASSFGDFRSQYF. This chain connects TRBV7-2 to TRBJ2-7; possibly TRBD2 for D (6 bases). Germline CDR1 is SGHTA and CDR2 is FQGNSA. V was pared by 3 bases and J by 9 bases, with 15 bases between. The CDR3 length is 13 residues.

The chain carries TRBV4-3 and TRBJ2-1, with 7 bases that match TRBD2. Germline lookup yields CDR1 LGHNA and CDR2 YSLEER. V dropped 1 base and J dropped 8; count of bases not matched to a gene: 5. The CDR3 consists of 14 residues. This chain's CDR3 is CASSQVLRGDEQFF. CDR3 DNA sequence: TGCGCCAGCAGCCAAGTTCTACGGGGGGATGAGCAGTTCTTC.